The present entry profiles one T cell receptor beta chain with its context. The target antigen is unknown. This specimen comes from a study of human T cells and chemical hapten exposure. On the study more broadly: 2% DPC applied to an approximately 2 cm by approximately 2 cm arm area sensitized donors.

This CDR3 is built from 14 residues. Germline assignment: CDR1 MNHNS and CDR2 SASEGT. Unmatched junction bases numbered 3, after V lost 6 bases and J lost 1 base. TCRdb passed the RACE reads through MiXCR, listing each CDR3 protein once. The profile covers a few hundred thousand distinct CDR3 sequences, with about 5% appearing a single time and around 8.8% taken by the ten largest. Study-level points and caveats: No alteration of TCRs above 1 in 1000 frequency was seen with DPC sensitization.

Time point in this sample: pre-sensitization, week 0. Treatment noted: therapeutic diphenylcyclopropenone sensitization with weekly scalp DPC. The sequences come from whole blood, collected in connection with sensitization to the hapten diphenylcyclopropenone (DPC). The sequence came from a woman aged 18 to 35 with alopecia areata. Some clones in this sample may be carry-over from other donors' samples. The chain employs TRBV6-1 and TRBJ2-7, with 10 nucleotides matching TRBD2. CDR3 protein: CASRVTSGSYEQYF. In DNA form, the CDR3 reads TGTGCCAGCAGGGTGACTAGCGGGTCCTACGAGCAGTACTTC.